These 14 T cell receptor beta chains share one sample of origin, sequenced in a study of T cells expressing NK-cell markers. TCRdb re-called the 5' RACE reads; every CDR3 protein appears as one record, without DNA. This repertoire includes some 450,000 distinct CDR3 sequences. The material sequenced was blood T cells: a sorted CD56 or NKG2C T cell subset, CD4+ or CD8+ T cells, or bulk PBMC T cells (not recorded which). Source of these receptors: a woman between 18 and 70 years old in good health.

CDR3 residues: CASSLRGQNGNTIYF. The chain combines TRBV5-1 with TRBJ1-3; TCRdb outputs TRBD1, but without DNA this stays unchecked. The germline V gene encodes CDR1 SGHRS and CDR2 YFSETQ. The CDR3 is 15 amino acids.

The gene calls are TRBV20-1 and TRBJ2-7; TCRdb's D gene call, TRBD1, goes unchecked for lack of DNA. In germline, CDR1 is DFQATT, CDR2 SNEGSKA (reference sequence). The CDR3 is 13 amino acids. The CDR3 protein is CSARQGGAREQYF.

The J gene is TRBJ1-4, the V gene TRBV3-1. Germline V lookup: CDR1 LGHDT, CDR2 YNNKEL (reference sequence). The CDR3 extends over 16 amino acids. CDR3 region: CASSQGRAGTNEKLFF. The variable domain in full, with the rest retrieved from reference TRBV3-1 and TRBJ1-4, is DTAVSQTPKYLVTQMGNDKSIKCEQNLGHDTMYWYKQDSKKFLKIMFSYNNKELIINETVPNRFSPKSPDKAHLNLHINSLELGDSAVYFCASSQGRAGTNEKLFFGSGTQLSVL.

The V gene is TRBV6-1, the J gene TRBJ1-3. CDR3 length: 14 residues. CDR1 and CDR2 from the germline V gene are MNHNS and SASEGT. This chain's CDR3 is CASTPLGSGNTIYF.

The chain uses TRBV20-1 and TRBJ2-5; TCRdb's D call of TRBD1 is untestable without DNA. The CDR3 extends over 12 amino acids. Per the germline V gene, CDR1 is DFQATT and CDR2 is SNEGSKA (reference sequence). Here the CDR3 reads CSGNLRGETQYF.

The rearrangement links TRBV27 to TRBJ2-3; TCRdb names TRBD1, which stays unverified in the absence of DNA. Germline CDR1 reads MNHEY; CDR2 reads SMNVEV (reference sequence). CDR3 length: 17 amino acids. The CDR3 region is CASSLSRGPLSTDTQYF.

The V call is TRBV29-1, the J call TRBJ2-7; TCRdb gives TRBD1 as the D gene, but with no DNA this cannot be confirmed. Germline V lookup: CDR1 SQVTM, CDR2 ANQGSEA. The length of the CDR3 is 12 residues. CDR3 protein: CSVETGDYEQYF.

The CDR3: CASSITGNQPQHF. The chain has TRBV16 and TRBJ1-5; as DNA is missing, the TRBD1 call by TCRdb cannot be tested. CDR3 length equals 13 residues. Germline-derived CDR1 and CDR2 are KGHSY and FQNENV.

CDR3 protein: CASSFFLAGTGELFF. V is TRBV12-3 or TRBV12-4 and J is TRBJ2-2; with no DNA, the TCRdb D assignment of TRBD2 cannot be verified. This CDR3 is 15 amino acids long.

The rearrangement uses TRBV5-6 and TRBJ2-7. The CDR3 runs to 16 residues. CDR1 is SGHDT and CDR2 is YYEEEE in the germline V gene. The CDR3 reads CASSLWIADSPYEQYF.

The CDR3 reads CASSQGSPDTQYF. This chain uses TRBV3-1 with TRBJ2-3. This CDR3 comprises 13 residues. CDR1 is LGHDT, CDR2 YNNKEL, per germline (reference sequence).

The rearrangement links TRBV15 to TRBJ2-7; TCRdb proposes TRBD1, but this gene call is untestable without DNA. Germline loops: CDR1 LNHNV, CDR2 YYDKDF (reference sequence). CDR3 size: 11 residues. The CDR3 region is CATGRNYEQYF. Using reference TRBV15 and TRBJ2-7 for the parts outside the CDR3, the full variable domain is DAMVIQNPRYQVTQFGKPVTLSCSQTLNHNVMYWYQQKSSQAPKLLFHYYDKDFNNEADTPDNFQSRRPNTSFCFLDIRSPGLGDTAMYLCATGRNYEQYFGPGTRLTVT.

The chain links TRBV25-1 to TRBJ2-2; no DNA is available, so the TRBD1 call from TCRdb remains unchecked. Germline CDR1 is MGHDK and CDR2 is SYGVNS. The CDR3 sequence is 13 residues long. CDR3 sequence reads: CASRRGPTGELFF.

CDR3 protein: CASRPSSGNTIYF. This chain joins TRBV7-9 and TRBJ1-3. The CDR3 runs 13 residues. Per the germline V gene, CDR1 is SEHNR and CDR2 is FQNEAQ (reference sequence).